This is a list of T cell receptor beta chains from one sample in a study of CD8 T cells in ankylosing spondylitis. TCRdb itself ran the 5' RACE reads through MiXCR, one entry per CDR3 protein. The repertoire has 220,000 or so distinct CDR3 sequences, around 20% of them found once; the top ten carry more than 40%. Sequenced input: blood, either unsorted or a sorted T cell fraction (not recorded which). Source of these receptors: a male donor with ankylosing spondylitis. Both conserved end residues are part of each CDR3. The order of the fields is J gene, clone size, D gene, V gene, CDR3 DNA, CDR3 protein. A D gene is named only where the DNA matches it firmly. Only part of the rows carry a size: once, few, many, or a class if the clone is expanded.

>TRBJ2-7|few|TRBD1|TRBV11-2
TGTGCCAGCAGCTTCGGGACAGACTCCTACGAGCAGTACTTC
CASSFGTDSYEQYF
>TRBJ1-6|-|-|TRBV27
TGTGCCAGCGCGGTCGGGGCGGGCTATAATTCACCCCTCCACTTT
CASAVGAGYNSPLHF
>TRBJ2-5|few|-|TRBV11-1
TGTGCCAGCAGCTTACAGGGGAGGGAAGAGACCCAGTACTTC
CASSLQGREETQYF
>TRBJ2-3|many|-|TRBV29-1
TGCAGCGTTGGGGGACTTCGGGATACGCAGTATTTT
CSVGGLRDTQYF
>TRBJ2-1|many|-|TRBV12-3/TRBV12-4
TGTGCCAGCAGTCCCCAATCGACTATATCTGATGAGCAGTTCTTC
CASSPQSTISDEQFF
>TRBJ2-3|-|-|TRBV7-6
TGTGCCAGCAGCTCTTACGACCCAAGATTACGCACAGATACGCAGTATTTT
CASSSYDPRLRTDTQYF
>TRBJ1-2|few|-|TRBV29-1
TGCAGCGCCGGCCCCACTGAGGGCTACACCTTC
CSAGPTEGYTF
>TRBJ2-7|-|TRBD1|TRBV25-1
TGTGCCAGCAGCGACCCAGGACAGGGAACCTACGAGCAGTACTTC
CASSDPGQGTYEQYF
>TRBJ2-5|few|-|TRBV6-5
TGTGCCAGCAGTTACTCGCCGGAGGGAGGGACCCAGTACTTC
CASSYSPEGGTQYF
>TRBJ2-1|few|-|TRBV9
TGTGCCAGCAACCAGCGGGCTTCCTACAATGAGCAGTTCTTC
CASNQRASYNEQFF
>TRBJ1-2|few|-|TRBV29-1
TGCAGCGTTGGACAGGAGGGGGGCTACACCTTC
CSVGQEGGYTF
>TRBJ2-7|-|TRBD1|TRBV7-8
TGTGCCAGCAGACAGGGGGAATTCTACGAGCAGTACTTC
CASRQGEFYEQYF
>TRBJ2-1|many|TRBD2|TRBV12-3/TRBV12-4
TGTGCCAGCAGTTTAGGCTCTAGCGGGAGAGGTTGGGACAATGAGCAGTTCTTC
CASSLGSSGRGWDNEQFF
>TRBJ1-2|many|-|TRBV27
TGTGCCAGCAGTGAGGGGAATGGCTACACCTTC
CASSEGNGYTF
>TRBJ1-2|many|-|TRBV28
TGTGCCAGCAATCTGGGGGGTCATGGCTACACCTTC
CASNLGGHGYTF
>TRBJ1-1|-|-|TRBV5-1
TGCGCCAGCAGCTTCCTCGGTCCGGGGGCCGACACTGAAGCTTTCTTT
CASSFLGPGADTEAFF
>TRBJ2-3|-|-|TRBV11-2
TGTGCCAGCAGCGAGCGGTTGACAGATACGCAGTATTTT
CASSERLTDTQYF
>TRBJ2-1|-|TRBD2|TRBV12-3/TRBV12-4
TGTGCCAGCAGTCCCGAGGGTGCGGGGGGGCCGGGCGAGCAGTTCTTC
CASSPEGAGGPGEQFF
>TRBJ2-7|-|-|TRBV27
TGTGCCAGCAGTTTAGGTGACAGCCACGAGCAGTACTTC
CASSLGDSHEQYF
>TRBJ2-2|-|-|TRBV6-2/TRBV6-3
TGTGCCAGCAGTTTCCTCCGTCGGTCGGGTGACACCGGGGAGCTGTTTTTT
CASSFLRRSGDTGELFF
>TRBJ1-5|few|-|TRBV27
TGTGCCAGCAGTGCACACAGCGGAGGCAATCAGCCCCAGCATTTT
CASSAHSGGNQPQHF
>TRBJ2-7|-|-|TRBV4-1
TGCGCCAGCAGCCAAGTTGCCTACGAGCAGTACTTC
CASSQVAYEQYF
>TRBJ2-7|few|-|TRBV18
TGTGCCAGCTCACCACCGAGGGACGCGATGCACGAGCAGTACTTC
CASSPPRDAMHEQYF
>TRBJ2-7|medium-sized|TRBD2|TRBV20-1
TGCAGTGCTAGATCGCGACTAGCGGGAGACATATACGAGCAGTACTTC
CSARSRLAGDIYEQYF
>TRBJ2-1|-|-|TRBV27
TGTGCCAGCAGCGTCGGGAACTCCTACAATGAGCAGTTCTTC
CASSVGNSYNEQFF
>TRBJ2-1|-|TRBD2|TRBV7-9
TGTGCCAGCAGCCCCCTTAGCGGGGGGGCCCTGGGGAATGAGCAGTTCTTC
CASSPLSGGALGNEQFF
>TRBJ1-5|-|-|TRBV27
TGTGCCAGCAGTCTCTCCCTCGGTCAGCCCCAGCATTTT
CASSLSLGQPQHF
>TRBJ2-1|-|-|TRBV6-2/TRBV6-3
TGTGCCAGCAGTTTACCTGGGGCCCCTGAGCAGTTCTTC
CASSLPGAPEQFF
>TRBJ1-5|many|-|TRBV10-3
TGTGCCATCAGTGAGTCGGTCAGAGTGGGCAATCAGCCCCAGCATTTT
CAISESVRVGNQPQHF
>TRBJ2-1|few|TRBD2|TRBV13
TGTGCCAGCAGCTCGGGACTAGCGGGACGAGAGCCCTACAATGAGCAGTTCTTC
CASSSGLAGREPYNEQFF
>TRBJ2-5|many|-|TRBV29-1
TGCAGTTCGACAGCACAAGAGACCCAGTACTTC
CSSTAQETQYF
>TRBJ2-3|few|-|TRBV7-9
TGTGCCAGCAGCTTAGTGACAGACTTAACAGATACGCAGTATTTT
CASSLVTDLTDTQYF
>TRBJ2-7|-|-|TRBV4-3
TGCGCCAGCAGCCAAGATTTCAGCGCCGGTTACGAGCAGTACTTC
CASSQDFSAGYEQYF
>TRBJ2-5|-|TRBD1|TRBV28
TGTGCCAGCAGTTCCTCAGACAGGGGGCTCCAAGAGACCCAGTACTTC
CASSSSDRGLQETQYF
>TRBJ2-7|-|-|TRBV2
TGTGCCAGCAGTGCGGGGTTGTTGCAGTACTTC
CASSAGLLQYF
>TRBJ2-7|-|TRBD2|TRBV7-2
TGTGCCAGCAGCTTAGTGGTAGCGGGAGGGCCCTACGAGCAGTACTTC
CASSLVVAGGPYEQYF
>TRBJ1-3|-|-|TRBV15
TGTGCCACTCGGGAGGAGGCTGGAAACACCATATATTTT
CATREEAGNTIYF
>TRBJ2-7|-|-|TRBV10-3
TGTGCCATCAGTGACGGGGACCCGGCCTACGAGCAGTACTTC
CAISDGDPAYEQYF
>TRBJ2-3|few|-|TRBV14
TGTGCCAGCAGCCAAGAGACAGTTTCTAGCACAGATACGCAGTATTTT
CASSQETVSSTDTQYF
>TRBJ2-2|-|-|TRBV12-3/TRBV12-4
TGTGCCAGCAGTACCTGGGAGAACACCGGGGAGCTGTTTTTT
CASSTWENTGELFF
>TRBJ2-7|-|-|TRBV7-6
TGTGCCAGCAGCTTAGGGCCAGACAGAAATGTCTCCTACGAGCAGTACTTC
CASSLGPDRNVSYEQYF
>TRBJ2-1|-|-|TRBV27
TGTGCCAGCAAACCGGGGCTAGGAAACAATGAGCAGTTCTTC
CASKPGLGNNEQFF
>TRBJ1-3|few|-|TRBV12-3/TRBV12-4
TGTGCCAGCAGTTTATTTCCGGGGGCTGGAAACACCATATATTTT
CASSLFPGAGNTIYF
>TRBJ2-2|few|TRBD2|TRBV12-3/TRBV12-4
TGTGCCAGCAGCGGGCGCATAGCGGGGGTGAACACCGGGGAGCTGTTTTTT
CASSGRIAGVNTGELFF
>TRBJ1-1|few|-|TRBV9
TGTGCCAGCAGCGTAGGGGGAGTGAACACTGAAGCTTTCTTT
CASSVGGVNTEAFF
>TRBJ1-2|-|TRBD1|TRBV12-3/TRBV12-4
TGTGCCAGCAGTTCAACCGGGACAGGGTATGGCTACACCTTC
CASSSTGTGYGYTF
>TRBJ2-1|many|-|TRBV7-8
TGTGCCAGCAGCTCACTAGGAGGCTCCTACAATGAGCAGTTCTTC
CASSSLGGSYNEQFF
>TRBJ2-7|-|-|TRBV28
TGTGCCAGCAGCATAGGACAGATCTACGAGCAGTACTTC
CASSIGQIYEQYF
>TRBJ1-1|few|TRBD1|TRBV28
TGTGCCAGCAGGCTTAACAGGGGGCCTGAAGCTTTCTTT
CASRLNRGPEAFF